What follows is one T cell receptor beta chain and its context. The antigen is undetermined. 5'-RACE, quantitative and with molecular barcodes, yielded the TCR beta libraries. TCRdb used MiXCR to reprocess the 5' RACE reads, holding one entry per CDR3 protein. Of about 220,000 distinct CDR3 sequences in the sample, approximately 7.3% were seen once. This sample was included in a study of CD8 T cells in ankylosing spondylitis. The CDR3 covers 17 residues. CDR1 GTSNPN and CDR2 SVGIG come from the germline V gene (reference sequence). V dropped 0 bases and J dropped 1 base, with 15 bases sitting between them. Overall study findings and caveats: Researchers reportedly found disease-linked clones significantly enriched in matched ankylosing spondylitis synovial fluid. A motif of roughly eight highly homologous TCR beta variants was seen as apparently characteristic of ankylosing spondylitis blood.

This receptor was identified in a male donor with ankylosing spondylitis. The sample taken for sequencing was blood, either unsorted or a sorted T cell fraction (not recorded which). V and J are TRBV30 and TRBJ2-2; D unresolved. CDR3 bases: TGTGCCTGGAGTGTAAGGGCCCAACCCTTGAACACCGGGGAGCTGTTTTTT. This sequence encodes CAWSVRAQPLNTGELFF.